This T cell receptor (beta chain) was observed in a study of vaccination and CD4 T cells after COVID-19. Study-level information: Median time from COVID diagnosis to post-COVID sampling was 101 days (35 to 161). SARS-CoV-2, HCoV-NL63, HCoV-OC43 and HCoV-229E supplied the overlapping spike peptides used to stimulate cells.

V lost 6 bases to trimming and J lost 8 bases, with 19 bases between them. Germline values: CDR1 SGHTA, CDR2 FQGNSA. The CDR3 length is 15 residues. Sequencing of DNA taken from cultured CD4+ T cells relied on the Oncomine TCR Beta short-read assay. Scientists extracted genomic DNA from CD4+ T cells grown in culture. TCRdb reanalysed the PCR reads using MiXCR and keeps one entry per CDR3 protein. Here the sample spans several thousand distinct CDR3 sequences, over 35% being singletons. About this clonotype itself: Its specificity is not known.

Noted treatment: roughly ten-day PBMC culture with coronavirus spike peptide pools or control peptides (ViraFEST assay). The sequencing sample was made of CD4+ T cells from blood, cultured in vitro. The receptor was isolated from a human donor who had recovered from COVID-19. The chain employs TRBV7-2 and TRBJ1-4; no reliable D call. CDR3 DNA: TGTGCCAGCAGTTCAGCGGGTTCCCTTCGCGAAAAACTGTTTTTT. It specifies CASSSAGSLREKLFF.